This T cell receptor beta chain was observed in a study of vaccination and CD4 T cells after COVID-19. Treatment meaning: roughly 10-day PBMC culture with coronavirus spike peptide pools or control peptides (ViraFEST assay). This CDR3 is 17 amino acids long. Germline-derived CDR1 and CDR2 are SGHNT and YYREEE (reference sequence). V lost 3 bases, J lost 1 base, and 10 bases stayed unmatched. Comment on this clonotype: The target antigen is unknown.

The Oncomine TCR Beta short-read assay sequenced DNA from cultured CD4+ T cells. Each CDR3 protein gets one entry after TCRdb re-called the PCR reads with MiXCR. The repertoire consists of 17,000 or so distinct CDR3 sequences, with approximately 55% occurring once and the leading ten covering approximately 9.1%. The receptor comes from a human donor who had recovered from COVID-19. Sequencing was performed on CD4+ T cells from blood, cultured in vitro. The genes are TRBV5-4 and TRBJ2-1, with TRBD2 matching 7 bases. This CDR3 reads CASSSRLGEGSYNEQFF. CDR3 DNA: TGTGCCAGCAGCTCCCGGCTGGGGGAGGGATCCTACAATGAGCAGTTCTTC.